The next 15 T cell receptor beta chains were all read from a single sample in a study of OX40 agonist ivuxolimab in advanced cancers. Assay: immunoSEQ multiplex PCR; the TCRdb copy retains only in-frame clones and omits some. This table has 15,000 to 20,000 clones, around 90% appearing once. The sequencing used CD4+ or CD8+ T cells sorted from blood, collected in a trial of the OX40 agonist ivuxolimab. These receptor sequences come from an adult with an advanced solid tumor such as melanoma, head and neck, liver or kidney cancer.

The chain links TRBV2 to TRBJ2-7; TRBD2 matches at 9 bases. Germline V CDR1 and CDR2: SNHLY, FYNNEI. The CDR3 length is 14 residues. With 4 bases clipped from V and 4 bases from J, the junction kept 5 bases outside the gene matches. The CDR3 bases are TGTGCCAGCAGTGCCGGGACTAGCTGGTACGAGCAGTACTTC. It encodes CASSAGTSWYEQYF.

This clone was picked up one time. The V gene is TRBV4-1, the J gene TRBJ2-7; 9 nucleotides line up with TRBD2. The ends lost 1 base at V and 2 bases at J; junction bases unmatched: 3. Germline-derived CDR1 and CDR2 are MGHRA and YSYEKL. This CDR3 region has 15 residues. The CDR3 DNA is TGCGCCAGCAGCCAAGTGTCTAGCGGGACCTACGAGCAGTACTTC. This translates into CASSQVSSGTYEQYF.

The CDR3 bases are TGTGCCAGCAGCCCTGGCGGTTCCTACGAGCAGTACTTC. Its protein is CASSPGGSYEQYF. This chain links TRBV25-1 with TRBJ2-7; no clear D gene. The CDR3 length is 13 residues. V was trimmed by 6 bases and J by 1 base, leaving 10 bases between them. The germline V gene encodes CDR1 MGHDK and CDR2 SYGVNS.

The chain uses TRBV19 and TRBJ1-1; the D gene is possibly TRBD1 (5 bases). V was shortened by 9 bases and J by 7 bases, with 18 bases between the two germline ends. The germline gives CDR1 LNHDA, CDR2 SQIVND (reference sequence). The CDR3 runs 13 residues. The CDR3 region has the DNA TGTGCCAGCTCAGATTATGCGACAGTTGAAGCTTTCTTT. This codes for CASSDYATVEAFF.

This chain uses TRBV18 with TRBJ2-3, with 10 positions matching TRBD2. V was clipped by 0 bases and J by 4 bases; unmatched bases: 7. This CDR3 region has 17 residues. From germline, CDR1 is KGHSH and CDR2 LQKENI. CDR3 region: CASSPPEREGLADTQYF. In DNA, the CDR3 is TGTGCCAGCTCACCACCCGAGCGGGAGGGCCTCGCAGATACGCAGTATTTT.

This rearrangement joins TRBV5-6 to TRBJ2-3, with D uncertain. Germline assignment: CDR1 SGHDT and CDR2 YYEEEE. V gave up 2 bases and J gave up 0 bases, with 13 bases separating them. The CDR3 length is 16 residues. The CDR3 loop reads CASSLLLPASTDTQYF. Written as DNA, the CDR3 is TGTGCCAGCAGCTTACTACTACCCGCTAGCACAGATACGCAGTATTTT.

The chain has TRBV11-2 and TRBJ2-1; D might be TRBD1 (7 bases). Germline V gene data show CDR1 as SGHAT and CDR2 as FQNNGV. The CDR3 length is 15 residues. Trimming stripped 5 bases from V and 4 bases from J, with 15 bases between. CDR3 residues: CASSATTGTYNEQFF. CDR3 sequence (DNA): TGTGCCAGCAGCGCGACGACAGGGACTTACAATGAGCAGTTCTTC.

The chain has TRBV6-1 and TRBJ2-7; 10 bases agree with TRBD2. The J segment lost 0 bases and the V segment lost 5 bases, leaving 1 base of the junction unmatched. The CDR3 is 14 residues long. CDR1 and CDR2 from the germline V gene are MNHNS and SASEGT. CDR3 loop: CASSPSGSSYEQYF. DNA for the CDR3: TGTGCCAGCAGTCCTAGCGGGAGCTCCTACGAGCAGTACTTC.

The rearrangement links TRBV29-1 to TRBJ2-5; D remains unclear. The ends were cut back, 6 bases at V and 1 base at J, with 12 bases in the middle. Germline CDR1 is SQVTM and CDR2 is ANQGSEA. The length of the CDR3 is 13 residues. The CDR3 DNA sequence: TGCAGCGTGACGGACGGTCTCCAAGAGACCCAGTACTTC. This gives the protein CSVTDGLQETQYF.

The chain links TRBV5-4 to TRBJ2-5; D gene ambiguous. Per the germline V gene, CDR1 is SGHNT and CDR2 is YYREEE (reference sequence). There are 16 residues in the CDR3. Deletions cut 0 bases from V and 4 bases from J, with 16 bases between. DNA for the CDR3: TGTGCCAGCAGCTTGGGGGCTAGGTCTGAGGCAGAGACCCAGTACTTC. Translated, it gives CASSLGARSEAETQYF.

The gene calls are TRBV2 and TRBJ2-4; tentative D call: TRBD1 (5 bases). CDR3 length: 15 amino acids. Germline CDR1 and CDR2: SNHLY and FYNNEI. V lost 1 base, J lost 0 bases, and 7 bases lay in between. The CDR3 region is CASSEDQGAKNIQYF. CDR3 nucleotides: TGTGCCAGCAGTGAAGACCAGGGAGCCAAAAACATTCAGTACTTC.

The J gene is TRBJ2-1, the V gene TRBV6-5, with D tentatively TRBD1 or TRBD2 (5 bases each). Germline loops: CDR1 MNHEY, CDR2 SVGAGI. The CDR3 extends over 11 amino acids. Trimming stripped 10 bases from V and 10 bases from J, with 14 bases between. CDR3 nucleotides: TGTGCCACCCTCACTGGGGGAGAGCAGTTCTTC. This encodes CATLTGGEQFF.

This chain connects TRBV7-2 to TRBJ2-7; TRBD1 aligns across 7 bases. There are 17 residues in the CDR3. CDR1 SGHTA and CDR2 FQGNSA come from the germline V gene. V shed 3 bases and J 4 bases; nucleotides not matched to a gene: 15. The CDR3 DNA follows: TGTGCCAGCAGCTTCGCACAGGGGTTAGACCTAAGGTACGAGCAGTACTTC. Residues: CASSFAQGLDLRYEQYF. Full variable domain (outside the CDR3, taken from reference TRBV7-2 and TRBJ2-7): GAGVSQSPSNKVTEKGKDVELRCDPISGHTALYWYRQSLGQGLEFLIYFQGNSAPDKSGLPSDRFSAERTGGSVSTLTIQRTQQEDSAVYLCASSFAQGLDLRYEQYFGPGTRLTVT.

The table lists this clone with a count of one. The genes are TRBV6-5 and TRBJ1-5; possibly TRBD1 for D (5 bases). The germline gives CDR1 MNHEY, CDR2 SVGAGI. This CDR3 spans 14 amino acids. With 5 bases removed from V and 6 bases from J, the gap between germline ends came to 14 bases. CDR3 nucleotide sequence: TGTGCCAGCAGTAAAACGGGGGTTGGTCAGCCCCAGCATTTT. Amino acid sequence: CASSKTGVGQPQHF.

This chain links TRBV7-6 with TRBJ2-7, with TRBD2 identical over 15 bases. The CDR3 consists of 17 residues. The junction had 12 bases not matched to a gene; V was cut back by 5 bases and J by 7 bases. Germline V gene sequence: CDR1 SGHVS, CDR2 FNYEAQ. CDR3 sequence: CASSKGPRTSGRGEQYF. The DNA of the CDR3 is TGTGCCAGCAGCAAAGGCCCGCGGACTAGCGGGAGGGGTGAGCAGTACTTC.